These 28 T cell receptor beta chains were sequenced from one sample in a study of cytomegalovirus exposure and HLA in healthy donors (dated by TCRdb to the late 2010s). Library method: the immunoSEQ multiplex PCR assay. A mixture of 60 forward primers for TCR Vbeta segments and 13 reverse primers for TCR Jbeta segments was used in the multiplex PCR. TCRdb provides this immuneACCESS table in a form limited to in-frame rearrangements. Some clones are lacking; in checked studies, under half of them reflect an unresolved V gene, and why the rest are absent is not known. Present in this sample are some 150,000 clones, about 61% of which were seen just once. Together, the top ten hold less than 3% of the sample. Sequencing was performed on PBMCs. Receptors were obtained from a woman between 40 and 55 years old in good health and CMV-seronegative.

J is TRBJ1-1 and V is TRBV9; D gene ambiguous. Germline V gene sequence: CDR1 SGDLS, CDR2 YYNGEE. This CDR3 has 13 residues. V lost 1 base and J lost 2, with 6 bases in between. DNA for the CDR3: TGTGCCAGCAGCGTAAACAGTAACACTGAAGCTTTCTTT. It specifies CASSVNSNTEAFF.

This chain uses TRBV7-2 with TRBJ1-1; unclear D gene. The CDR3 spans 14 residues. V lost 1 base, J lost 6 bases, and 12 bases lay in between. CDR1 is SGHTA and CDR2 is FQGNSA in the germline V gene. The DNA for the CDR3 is TGTGCCAGCAGCTTAGGAACGTCGGGATCTGAAGCTTTCTTT. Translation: CASSLGTSGSEAFF.

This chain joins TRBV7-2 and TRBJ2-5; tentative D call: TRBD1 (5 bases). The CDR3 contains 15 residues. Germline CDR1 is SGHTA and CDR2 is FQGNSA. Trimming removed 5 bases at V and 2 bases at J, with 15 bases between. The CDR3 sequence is CASSPKGAPQETQYF. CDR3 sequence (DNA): TGTGCCAGCAGCCCTAAAGGGGCCCCACAAGAGACCCAGTACTTC.

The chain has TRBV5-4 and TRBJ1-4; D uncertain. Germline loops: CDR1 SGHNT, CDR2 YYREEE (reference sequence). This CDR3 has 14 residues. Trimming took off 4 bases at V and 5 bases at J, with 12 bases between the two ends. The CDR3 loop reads CASSPSEANEKLFF. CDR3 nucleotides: TGTGCCAGCAGCCCCTCCGAGGCGAATGAAAAACTGTTTTTT.

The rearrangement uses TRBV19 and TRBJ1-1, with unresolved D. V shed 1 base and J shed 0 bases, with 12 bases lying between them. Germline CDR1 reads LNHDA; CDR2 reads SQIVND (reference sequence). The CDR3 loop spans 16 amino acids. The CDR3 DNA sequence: TGTGCCAGTAGTATAGGGGGTGGACTGATGAACACTGAAGCTTTCTTT. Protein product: CASSIGGGLMNTEAFF.

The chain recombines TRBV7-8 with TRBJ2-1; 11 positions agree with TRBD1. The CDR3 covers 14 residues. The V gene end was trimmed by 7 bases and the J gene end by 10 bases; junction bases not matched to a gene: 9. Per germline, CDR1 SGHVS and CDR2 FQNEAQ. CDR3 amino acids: CASIRDRGFGEQFF. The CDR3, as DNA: TGTGCCAGCATCCGGGACAGGGGGTTCGGGGAGCAGTTCTTC.

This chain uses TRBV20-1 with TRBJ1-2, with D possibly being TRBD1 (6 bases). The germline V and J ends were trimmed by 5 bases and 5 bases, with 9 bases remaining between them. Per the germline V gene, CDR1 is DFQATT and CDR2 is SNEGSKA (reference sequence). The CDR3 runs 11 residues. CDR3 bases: TGCAGTGCTTACAGGGAGTATGGCTACACCTTC. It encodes CSAYREYGYTF.

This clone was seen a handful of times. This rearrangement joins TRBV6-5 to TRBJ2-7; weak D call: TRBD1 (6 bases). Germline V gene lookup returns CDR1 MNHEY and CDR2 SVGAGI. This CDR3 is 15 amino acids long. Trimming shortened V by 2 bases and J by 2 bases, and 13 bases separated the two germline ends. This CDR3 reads CASSYGSRDTYEQYF. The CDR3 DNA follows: TGTGCCAGCAGTTACGGTTCTCGGGACACCTACGAGCAGTACTTC.

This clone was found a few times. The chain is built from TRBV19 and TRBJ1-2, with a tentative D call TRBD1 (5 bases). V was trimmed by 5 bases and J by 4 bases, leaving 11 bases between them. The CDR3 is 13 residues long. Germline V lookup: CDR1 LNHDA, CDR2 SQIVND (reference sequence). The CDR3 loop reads CASSRDGGYGYTF. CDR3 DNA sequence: TGTGCCAGTAGTCGGGACGGGGGCTATGGCTACACCTTC.

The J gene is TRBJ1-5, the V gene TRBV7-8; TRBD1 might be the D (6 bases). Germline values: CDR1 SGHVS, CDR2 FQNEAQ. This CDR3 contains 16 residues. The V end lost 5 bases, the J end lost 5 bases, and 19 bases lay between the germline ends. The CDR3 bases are TGTGCCAGCAGCGACCCGAGGGGGGGGCTATATCAGCCCCAGCATTTT. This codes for CASSDPRGGLYQPQHF.

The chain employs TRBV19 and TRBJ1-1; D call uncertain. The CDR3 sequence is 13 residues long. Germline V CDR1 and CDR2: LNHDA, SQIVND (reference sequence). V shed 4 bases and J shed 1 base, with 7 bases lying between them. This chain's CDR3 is CASSNTRNTEAFF. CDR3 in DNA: TGTGCCAGTAGTAACACACGGAACACTGAAGCTTTCTTT.

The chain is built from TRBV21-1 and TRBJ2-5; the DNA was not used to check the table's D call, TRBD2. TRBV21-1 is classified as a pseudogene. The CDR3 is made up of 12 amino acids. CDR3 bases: TGTGCCAGCAGCCCCCGGGGATCGACCCAGTACTTC. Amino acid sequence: CASSPRGSTQYF.

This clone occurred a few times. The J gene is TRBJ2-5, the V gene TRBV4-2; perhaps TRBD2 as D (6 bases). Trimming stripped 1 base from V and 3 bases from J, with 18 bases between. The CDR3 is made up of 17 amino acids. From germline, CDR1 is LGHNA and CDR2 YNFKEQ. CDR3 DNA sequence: TGTGCCAGCAGCCAAGGATTTGGGGCAGGAGGGAAAGAGACCCAGTACTTC. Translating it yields CASSQGFGAGGKETQYF.

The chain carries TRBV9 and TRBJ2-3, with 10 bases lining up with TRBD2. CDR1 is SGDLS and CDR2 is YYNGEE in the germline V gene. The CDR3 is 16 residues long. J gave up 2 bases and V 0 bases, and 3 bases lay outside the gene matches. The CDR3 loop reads CASSVGSGGLTDTQYF. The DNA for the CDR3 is TGTGCCAGCAGCGTAGGTAGCGGGGGGCTCACAGATACGCAGTATTTT.

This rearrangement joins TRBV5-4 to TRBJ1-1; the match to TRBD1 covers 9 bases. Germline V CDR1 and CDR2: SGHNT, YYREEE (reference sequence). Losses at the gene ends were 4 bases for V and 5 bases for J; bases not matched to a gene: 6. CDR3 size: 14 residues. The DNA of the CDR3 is TGTGCCAGCAGCCCTGACAGGGGGAGGACTGAAGCTTTCTTT. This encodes CASSPDRGRTEAFF.

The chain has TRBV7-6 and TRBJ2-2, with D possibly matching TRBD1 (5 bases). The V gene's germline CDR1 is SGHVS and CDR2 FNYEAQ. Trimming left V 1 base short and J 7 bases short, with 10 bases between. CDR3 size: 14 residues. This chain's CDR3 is CASSLETVLGELFF. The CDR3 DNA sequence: TGTGCCAGCAGCTTAGAGACAGTCCTCGGGGAGCTGTTTTTT.

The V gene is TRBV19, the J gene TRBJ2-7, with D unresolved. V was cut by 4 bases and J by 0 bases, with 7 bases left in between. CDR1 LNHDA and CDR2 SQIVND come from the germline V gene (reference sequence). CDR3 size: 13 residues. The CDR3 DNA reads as TGTGCCAGTAGTACAGACAACTCCTACGAGCAGTACTTC. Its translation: CASSTDNSYEQYF.

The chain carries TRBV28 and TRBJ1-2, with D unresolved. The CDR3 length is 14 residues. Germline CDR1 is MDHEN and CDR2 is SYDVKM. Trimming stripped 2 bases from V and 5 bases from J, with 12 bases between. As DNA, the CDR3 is TGTGCCAGCAGTTTACCCAGGCCTCCTTATGGCTACACCTTC. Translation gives CASSLPRPPYGYTF.

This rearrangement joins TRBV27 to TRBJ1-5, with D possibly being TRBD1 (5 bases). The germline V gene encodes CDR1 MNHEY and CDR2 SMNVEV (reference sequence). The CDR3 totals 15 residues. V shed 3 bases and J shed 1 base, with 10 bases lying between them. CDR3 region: CASSLGGASNQPQHF. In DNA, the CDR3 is TGTGCCAGCAGTTTGGGCGGGGCCAGCAATCAGCCCCAGCATTTT.

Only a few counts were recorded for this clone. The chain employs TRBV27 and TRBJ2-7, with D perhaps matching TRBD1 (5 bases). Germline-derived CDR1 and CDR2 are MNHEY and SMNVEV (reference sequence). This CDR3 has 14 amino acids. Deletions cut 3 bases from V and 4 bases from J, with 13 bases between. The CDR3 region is CASSLGPTDYEQYF. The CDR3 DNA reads TGTGCCAGCAGTTTGGGGCCGACAGATTACGAGCAGTACTTC.

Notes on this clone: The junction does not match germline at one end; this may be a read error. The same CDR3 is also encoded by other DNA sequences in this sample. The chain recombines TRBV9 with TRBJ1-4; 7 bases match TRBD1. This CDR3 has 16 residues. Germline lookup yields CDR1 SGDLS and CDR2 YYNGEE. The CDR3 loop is CASSVDTGATNEKLFF. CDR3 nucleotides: TGTGCCAGCAGCGTAGATACAGGGGCAACTAATGAAAAGCTGTTTTTT.

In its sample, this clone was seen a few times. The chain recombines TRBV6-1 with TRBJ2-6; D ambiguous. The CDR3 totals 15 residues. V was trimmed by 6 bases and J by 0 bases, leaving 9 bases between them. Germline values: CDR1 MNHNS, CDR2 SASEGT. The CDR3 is CASRGTGSGANVLTF. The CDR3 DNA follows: TGTGCCAGCAGGGGCACTGGCTCTGGGGCCAACGTCCTGACTTTC.

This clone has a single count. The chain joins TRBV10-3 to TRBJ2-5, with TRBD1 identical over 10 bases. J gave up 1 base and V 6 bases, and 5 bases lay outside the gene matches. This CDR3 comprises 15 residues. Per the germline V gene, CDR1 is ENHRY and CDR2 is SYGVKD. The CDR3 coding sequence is TGTGCCATCAGCTCCGGGACAGGGGTCCAAGAGACCCAGTACTTC. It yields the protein CAISSGTGVQETQYF.

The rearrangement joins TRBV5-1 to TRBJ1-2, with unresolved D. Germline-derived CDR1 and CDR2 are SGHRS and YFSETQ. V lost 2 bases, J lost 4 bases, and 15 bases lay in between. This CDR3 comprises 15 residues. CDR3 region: CASSFNEAPTYGYTF. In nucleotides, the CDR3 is TGCGCCAGCAGCTTTAACGAGGCCCCCACCTATGGCTACACCTTC.

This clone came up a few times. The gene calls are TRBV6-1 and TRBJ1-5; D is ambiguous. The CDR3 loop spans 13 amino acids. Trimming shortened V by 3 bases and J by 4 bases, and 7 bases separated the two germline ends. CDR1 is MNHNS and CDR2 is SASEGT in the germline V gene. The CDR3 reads CASSDDSNQPQHF. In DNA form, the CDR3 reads TGTGCCAGCAGTGATGATAGTAATCAGCCCCAGCATTTT.

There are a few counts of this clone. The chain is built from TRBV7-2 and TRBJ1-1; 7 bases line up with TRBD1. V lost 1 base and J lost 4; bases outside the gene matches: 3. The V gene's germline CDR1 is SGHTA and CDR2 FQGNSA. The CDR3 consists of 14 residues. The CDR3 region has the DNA TGTGCCAGCAGCTTAGAGGGGGCGGCCACTGAAGCTTTCTTT. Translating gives CASSLEGAATEAFF.

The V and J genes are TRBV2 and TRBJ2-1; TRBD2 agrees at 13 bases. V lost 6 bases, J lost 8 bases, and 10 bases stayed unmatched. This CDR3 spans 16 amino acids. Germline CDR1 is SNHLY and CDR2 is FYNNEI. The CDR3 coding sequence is TGTGCCAGCAGGACTGGCACTAGCGGGGGGGCTGATGAGCAGTTCTTC. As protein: CASRTGTSGGADEQFF.

Here the CDR3 reads CASSSTSGAYEQYF. DNA of the CDR3: TGTGCCAGCAGCTCTACTAGCGGGGCCTACGAGCAGTACTTC. The chain recombines TRBV7-9 with TRBJ2-7, with 10 bases fitting TRBD2. Germline-derived CDR1 and CDR2 are SEHNR and FQNEAQ (reference sequence). J was trimmed by 2 bases and V by 4 bases; bases with no gene match: 2. The CDR3 is 14 residues long.